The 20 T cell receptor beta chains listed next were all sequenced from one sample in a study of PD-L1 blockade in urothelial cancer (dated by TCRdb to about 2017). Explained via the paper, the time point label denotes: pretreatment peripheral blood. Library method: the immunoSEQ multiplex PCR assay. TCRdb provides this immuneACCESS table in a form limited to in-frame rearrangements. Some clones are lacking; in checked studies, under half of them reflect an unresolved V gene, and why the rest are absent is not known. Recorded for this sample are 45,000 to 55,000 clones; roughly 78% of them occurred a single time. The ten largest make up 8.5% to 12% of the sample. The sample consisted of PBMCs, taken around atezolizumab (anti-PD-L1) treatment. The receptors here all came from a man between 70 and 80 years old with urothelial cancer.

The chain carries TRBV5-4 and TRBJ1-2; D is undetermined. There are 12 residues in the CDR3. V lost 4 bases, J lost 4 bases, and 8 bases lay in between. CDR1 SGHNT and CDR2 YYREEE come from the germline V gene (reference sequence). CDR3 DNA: TGTGCCAGCAGCACAGACCTCTATGGCTACACCTTC. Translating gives CASSTDLYGYTF.

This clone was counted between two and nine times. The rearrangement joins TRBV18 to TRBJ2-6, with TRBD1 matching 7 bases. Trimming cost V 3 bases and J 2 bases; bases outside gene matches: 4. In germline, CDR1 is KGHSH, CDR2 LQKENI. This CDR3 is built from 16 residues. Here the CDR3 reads CASSPRGGAGANVLTF. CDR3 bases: TGTGCCAGCTCACCCCGAGGGGGCGCTGGGGCCAACGTCCTGACTTTC.

The CDR3 region is CASSPPWTGAHGDTQYF. DNA for the CDR3: TGTGCCAGCTCACCACCGTGGACAGGGGCTCATGGAGATACGCAGTATTTT. V is TRBV18 and J is TRBJ2-3; TRBD1 matches 9 bases. Germline CDR1 KGHSH, CDR2 LQKENI. The trim removed 0 bases at V and 5 bases at J, leaving 9 bases unmatched. The CDR3 runs 17 residues.

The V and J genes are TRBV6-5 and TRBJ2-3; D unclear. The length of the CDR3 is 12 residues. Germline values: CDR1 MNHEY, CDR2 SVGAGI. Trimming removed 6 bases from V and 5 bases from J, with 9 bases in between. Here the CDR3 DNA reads TGTGCCAGCAGAACCCTAGGAGATACGCAGTATTTT. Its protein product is CASRTLGDTQYF.

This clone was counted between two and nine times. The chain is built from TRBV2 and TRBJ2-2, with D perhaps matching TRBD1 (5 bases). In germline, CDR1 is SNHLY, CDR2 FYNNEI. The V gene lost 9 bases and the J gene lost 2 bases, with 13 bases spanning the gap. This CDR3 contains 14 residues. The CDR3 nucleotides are TGTGCCAGAGGACAAAGACATAACACCGGGGAGCTGTTTTTT. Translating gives CARGQRHNTGELFF. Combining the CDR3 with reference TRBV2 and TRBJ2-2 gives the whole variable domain EPEVTQTPSHQVTQMGQEVILRCVPISNHLYFYWYRQILGQKVEFLVSFYNNEISEKSEIFDDQFSVERPDGSNFTLKIRSTKLEDSAMYFCARGQRHNTGELFFGEGSRLTVL.

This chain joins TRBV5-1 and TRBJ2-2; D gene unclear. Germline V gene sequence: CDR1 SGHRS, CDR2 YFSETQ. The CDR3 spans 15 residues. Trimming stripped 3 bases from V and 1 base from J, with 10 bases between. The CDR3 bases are TGCGCCAGCAGCTCCCGGGTCCTGAACACCGGGGAGCTGTTTTTT. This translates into CASSSRVLNTGELFF.

The CDR3 spells CATRLAGGTYEQYF. In nucleotides, the CDR3 is TGTGCCACCAGATTAGCGGGAGGGACCTACGAGCAGTACTTC. The gene calls are TRBV27 and TRBJ2-7; 11 bases match TRBD2. This CDR3 spans 14 amino acids. Germline CDR1 reads MNHEY; CDR2 reads SMNVEV (reference sequence). With V trimmed by 10 bases and J by 2 bases, 7 bases remained unmatched.

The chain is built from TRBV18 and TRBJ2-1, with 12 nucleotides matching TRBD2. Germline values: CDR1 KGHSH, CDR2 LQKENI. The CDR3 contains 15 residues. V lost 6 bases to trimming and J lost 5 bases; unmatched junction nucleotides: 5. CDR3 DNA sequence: TGTGCCAGCTCCCAAGGACTAGCGGGAAACAATGAGCAGTTCTTC. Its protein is CASSQGLAGNNEQFF.

The CDR3 loop is CASSQSRGGTDTQYF. The CDR3 DNA reads TGTGCCAGTAGTCAGAGCAGGGGGGGCACAGATACGCAGTATTTT. The rearrangement uses TRBV19 and TRBJ2-3; D is perhaps TRBD1 (7 bases). The V and J ends lost 5 bases and 1 base respectively, with 13 bases between them. The germline CDR1 and CDR2 sequences are LNHDA and SQIVND (reference sequence). The CDR3 contains 15 residues. The full variable domain, completed using reference TRBV19 and TRBJ2-3, is DGGITQSPKYLFRKEGQNVTLSCEQNLNHDAMYWYRQDPGQGLRLIYYSQIVNDFQKGDIAEGYSVSREKKESFPLTVTSAQKNPTAFYLCASSQSRGGTDTQYFGPGTRLTVL.

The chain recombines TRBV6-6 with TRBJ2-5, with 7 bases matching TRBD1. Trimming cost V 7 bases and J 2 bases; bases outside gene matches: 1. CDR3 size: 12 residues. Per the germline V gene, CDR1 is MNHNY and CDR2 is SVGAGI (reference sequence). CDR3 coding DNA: TGTGCCAGCACAGGGGGTCAAGAGACCCAGTACTTC. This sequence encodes CASTGGQETQYF.

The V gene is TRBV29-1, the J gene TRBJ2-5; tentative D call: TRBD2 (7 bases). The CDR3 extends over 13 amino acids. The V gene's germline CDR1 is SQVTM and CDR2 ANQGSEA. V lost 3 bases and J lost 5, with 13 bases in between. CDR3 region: CSVERGRGETQYF. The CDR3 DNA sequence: TGCAGCGTTGAGCGGGGGCGGGGGGAGACCCAGTACTTC. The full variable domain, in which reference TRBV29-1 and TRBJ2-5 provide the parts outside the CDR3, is SAVISQKPSRDICQRGTSLTIQCQVDSQVTMMFWYRQQPGQSLTLIATANQGSEATYESGFVIDKFPISRPNLTFSTLTVSNMSPEDSSIYLCSVERGRGETQYFGPGTRLLVL.

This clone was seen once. In DNA form, the CDR3 reads TGTGCCAGCAGCCTACAGGGGGCTCGGGAGCAGTACTTC. This gives the protein CASSLQGAREQYF. This chain links TRBV6-6 with TRBJ2-7, with TRBD1 identical over 9 bases. Unmatched junction bases numbered 7, after V lost 6 bases and J lost 7 bases. Per the germline V gene, CDR1 is MNHNY and CDR2 is SVGAGI (reference sequence). CDR3 length equals 13 residues.

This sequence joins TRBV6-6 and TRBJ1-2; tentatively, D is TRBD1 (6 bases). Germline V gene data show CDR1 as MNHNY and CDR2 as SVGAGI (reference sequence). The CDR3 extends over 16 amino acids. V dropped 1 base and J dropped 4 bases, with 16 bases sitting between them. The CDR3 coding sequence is TGTGCCAGCAGTTACTTCCTCGGGGAGGGGGGCTATGGCTACACCTTC. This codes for CASSYFLGEGGYGYTF.

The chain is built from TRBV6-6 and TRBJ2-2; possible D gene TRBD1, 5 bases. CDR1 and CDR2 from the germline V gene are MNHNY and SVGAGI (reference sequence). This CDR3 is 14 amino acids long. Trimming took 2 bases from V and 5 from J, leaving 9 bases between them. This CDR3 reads CASSYLDRTGELFF. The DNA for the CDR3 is TGTGCCAGCAGTTACCTAGACAGAACCGGGGAGCTGTTTTTT.

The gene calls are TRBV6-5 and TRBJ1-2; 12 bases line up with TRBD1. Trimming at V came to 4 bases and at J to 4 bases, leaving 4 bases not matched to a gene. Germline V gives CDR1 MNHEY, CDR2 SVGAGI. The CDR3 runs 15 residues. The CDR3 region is CASSLGQGAGYGYTF. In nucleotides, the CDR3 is TGTGCCAGCAGTTTGGGACAGGGGGCTGGCTATGGCTACACCTTC.

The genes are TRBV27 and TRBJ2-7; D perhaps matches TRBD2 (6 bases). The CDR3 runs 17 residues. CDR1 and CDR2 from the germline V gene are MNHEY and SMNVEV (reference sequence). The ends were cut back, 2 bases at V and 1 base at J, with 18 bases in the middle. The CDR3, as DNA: TGTGCCAGCAGTTTAAACCCGGCGGCGGGAACATCCTACGAGCAGTACTTC. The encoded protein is CASSLNPAAGTSYEQYF.

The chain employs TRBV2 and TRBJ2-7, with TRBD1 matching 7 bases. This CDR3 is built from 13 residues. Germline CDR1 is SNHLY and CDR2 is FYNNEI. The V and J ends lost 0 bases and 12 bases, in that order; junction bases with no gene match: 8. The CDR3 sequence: CASSEALDRVGYF. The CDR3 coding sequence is TGTGCCAGCAGTGAAGCGCTTGACAGGGTGGGGTACTTC.

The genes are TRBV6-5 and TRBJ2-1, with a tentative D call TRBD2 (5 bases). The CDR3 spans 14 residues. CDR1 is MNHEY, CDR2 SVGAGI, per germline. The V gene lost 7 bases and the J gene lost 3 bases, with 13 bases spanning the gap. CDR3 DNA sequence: TGTGCCAGCACCCCACGAGGGCGCTACAATGAGCAGTTCTTC. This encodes CASTPRGRYNEQFF.

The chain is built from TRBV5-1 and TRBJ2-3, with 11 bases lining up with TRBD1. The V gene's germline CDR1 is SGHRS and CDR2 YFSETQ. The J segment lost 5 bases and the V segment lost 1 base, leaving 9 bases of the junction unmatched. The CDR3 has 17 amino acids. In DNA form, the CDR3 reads TGCGCCAGCAGCTTGTATGGTTCCGGGACAGGGGGAGATACGCAGTATTTT. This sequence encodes CASSLYGSGTGGDTQYF.

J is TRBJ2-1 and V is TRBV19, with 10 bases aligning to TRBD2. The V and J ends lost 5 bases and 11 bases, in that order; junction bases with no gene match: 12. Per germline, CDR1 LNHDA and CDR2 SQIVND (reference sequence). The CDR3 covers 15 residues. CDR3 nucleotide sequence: TGTGCCAGTAGTGAGACTAGCGGGCGGGGGGGGAAGCAGTTCTTC. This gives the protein CASSETSGRGGKQFF.